The 30 T cell receptor beta chains given below trace back to one sample, sequenced in a study of PD-1 blockade in classical Hodgkin lymphoma. Time point described: newly diagnosed, previously untreated cHL patient sample. Magnetic negative selection of thawed PBMCs was the method by which CD4+ T cells were purified. TCRdb's table, derived via immunoSEQ multiplex PCR, lists solely in-frame clones and lacks some. The data show around 29,000 clones, more than 70% seen once. The specimen sequenced was CD4+ T cells from blood. Source of these receptors: a human donor with classical Hodgkin lymphoma.

This clone appeared a single time. V usage is TRBV28 and J usage is TRBJ1-4; D possibly corresponds to TRBD1 (6 bases). Germline assignment: CDR1 MDHEN and CDR2 SYDVKM. V lost 7 bases to trimming and J lost 2 bases, with 14 bases between them. This CDR3 is built from 15 residues. DNA of the CDR3: TGTGCCAGCAACACCGGGACAAGGACTAATGAAAAACTGTTTTTT. Its protein product is CASNTGTRTNEKLFF. The entire variable domain, with the rest obtained from reference TRBV28 and TRBJ1-4, is as follows: DVKVTQSSRYLVKRTGEKVFLECVQDMDHENMFWYRQDPGLGLRLIYFSYDVKMKEKGDIPEGYSVSREKKERFSLILESASTNQTSMYLCASNTGTRTNEKLFFGSGTQLSVL.

The chain combines TRBV7-2 with TRBJ1-1; maybe TRBD1 (5 bases). This CDR3 contains 14 residues. The V gene lost 7 bases and the J gene lost 4 bases, with 16 bases spanning the gap. Germline V gives CDR1 SGHTA, CDR2 FQGNSA. As DNA, the CDR3 is TGTGCCAGCACTCCGTCCCCTGGGGGCACTGAAGCTTTCTTT. Translation: CASTPSPGGTEAFF.

The rearrangement links TRBV30 to TRBJ2-1, with 10 nucleotides matching TRBD2. Trimming removed 2 bases from V and 4 bases from J; junction bases left unmatched: 2. The germline V gene has CDR1 GTSNPN and CDR2 SVGIG (reference sequence). The CDR3 spans 14 residues. Written as DNA, the CDR3 is TGTGCCTGGAGTAGACTAGCGGGTTACAATGAGCAGTTCTTC. Protein product: CAWSRLAGYNEQFF.

The chain carries TRBV20-1 and TRBJ2-5, with D hard to call. The CDR3 length is 11 residues. V was shortened by 0 bases and J by 5 bases, with 4 bases between the two germline ends. Per germline, CDR1 DFQATT and CDR2 SNEGSKA (reference sequence). The CDR3 DNA reads as TGCAGTGCTAGAGATCGGGAGACCCAGTACTTC. This codes for CSARDRETQYF.

The rearrangement uses TRBV18 and TRBJ1-1; unclear D gene. CDR1 and CDR2 from the germline V gene are KGHSH and LQKENI. CDR3 length: 12 amino acids. The ends were cut back, 6 bases at V and 0 bases at J, with 5 bases in the middle. CDR3 nucleotides: TGTGCCAGCTCGTCCATGAACACTGAAGCTTTCTTT. Amino acids: CASSSMNTEAFF.

This clone came up once. The rearrangement links TRBV4-3 to TRBJ2-7; a possible D gene is TRBD2 (5 bases). V was pared by 0 bases and J by 7 bases, with 13 bases between. CDR3 length: 14 amino acids. The germline gives CDR1 LGHNA, CDR2 YSLEER. CDR3 loop: CASSQEGLSGEQYF. CDR3 bases: TGCGCCAGCAGCCAAGAAGGACTGTCGGGAGAGCAGTACTTC.

This chain uses TRBV10-1 with TRBJ2-1; D may match TRBD1 or TRBD2 (5 bases each). Germline V CDR1 and CDR2: WNHNN, SYGVQD (reference sequence). The CDR3 totals 16 residues. The V and J ends lost 5 bases and 4 bases respectively, with 18 bases between them. DNA for the CDR3: TGCGCCAGCAGTAGCGACGGGACCCCTGGGTACAATGAGCAGTTCTTC. The encoded protein is CASSSDGTPGYNEQFF.

The chain has TRBV5-1 and TRBJ2-7; tentative D call: TRBD2 (5 bases). This CDR3 has 16 amino acids. Trimming stripped 0 bases from V and 7 bases from J, with 20 bases between. Germline CDR1 reads SGHRS; CDR2 reads YFSETQ. CDR3 coding DNA: TGCGCCAGCAGCTTGGAAGGGTTCGCGCCTGAGGGAGAGCAGTACTTC. Encoded protein: CASSLEGFAPEGEQYF.

The V call is TRBV28, the J call TRBJ2-7; D perhaps matches TRBD2 (6 bases). The germline V gene has CDR1 MDHEN and CDR2 SYDVKM. This CDR3 spans 14 amino acids. Trimming took 6 bases from V and 4 from J, leaving 16 bases between them. The DNA of the CDR3 is TGTGCCAGCAGCCGAACCGGGACTTTGTACGAGCAGTACTTC. Translating gives CASSRTGTLYEQYF.

This clone was seen once. V usage is TRBV6-5 and J usage is TRBJ1-4; maybe TRBD1 (5 bases). The CDR3 runs to 13 residues. V was clipped by 8 bases and J by 6 bases, with 13 bases between them. Germline CDR1 and CDR2: MNHEY and SVGAGI. The CDR3 here is CASAAGFHEKLFF. CDR3 bases: TGTGCCAGCGCTGCAGGGTTTCATGAAAAACTGTTTTTT.

The chain combines TRBV7-2 with TRBJ1-1; 9 bases are a match to TRBD1. Germline values: CDR1 SGHTA, CDR2 FQGNSA. V lost 4 bases, J lost 1 base, and 13 bases stayed unmatched. This CDR3 has 18 amino acids. The CDR3 region has the DNA TGTGCCAGCAGCTCCGCTCCCGGGACAGGGATGGGGAACACTGAAGCTTTCTTT. This encodes CASSSAPGTGMGNTEAFF.

The V gene is TRBV5-4, the J gene TRBJ1-2, with D perhaps TRBD1 (5 bases). V was cut by 1 base and J by 4 bases, with 8 bases left in between. The germline gives CDR1 SGHNT, CDR2 YYREEE (reference sequence). CDR3 size: 13 residues. CDR3 nucleotide sequence: TGTGCCAGCAGCTTGACAGGCCTCTATGGCTACACCTTC. Translation gives CASSLTGLYGYTF.

The chain is built from TRBV28 and TRBJ2-7, with 11 bases fitting TRBD1. The CDR3 length is 15 residues. CDR1 and CDR2 (germline): MDHEN, SYDVKM. Trimming at V came to 4 bases and at J to 3 bases, leaving 5 bases not matched to a gene. CDR3 DNA sequence: TGTGCCAGCAGTTCCACGGGACAGGGGGGCTACGAGCAGTACTTC. This encodes CASSSTGQGGYEQYF.

This rearrangement joins TRBV7-2 to TRBJ2-1; tentatively, D is TRBD1 or TRBD2 (5 bases each). The CDR3 length is 14 residues. Germline V gives CDR1 SGHTA, CDR2 FQGNSA. Trimming shortened V by 1 base and J by 16 bases, and 20 bases separated the two germline ends. The CDR3 sequence is CASSLDSGRSRAFF. The CDR3 DNA is TGTGCCAGCAGCTTAGACTCGGGACGCTCCCGCGCATTCTTC.

This clone occurred once. The chain recombines TRBV21-1 with TRBJ2-1; TRBD2, the table's D call, lacks a check against the DNA. TRBV21-1 is a pseudogene segment. The CDR3 loop spans 15 amino acids. DNA of the CDR3: TGTGCCAGCAGCATCGGACTAGCGGGTTACAATGAGCAGTTCTTC. Its translation: CASSIGLAGYNEQFF.

V usage is TRBV19 and J usage is TRBJ2-7; tentative D call: TRBD2 (6 bases). Per germline, CDR1 LNHDA and CDR2 SQIVND (reference sequence). There are 14 residues in the CDR3. V was shortened by 6 bases and J by 6 bases, with 18 bases between the two germline ends. The CDR3 protein is CASSSRGTPTEQYF. CDR3 DNA sequence: TGTGCCAGTAGCTCGCGGGGCACCCCTACCGAGCAGTACTTC.

The J gene is TRBJ2-2, the V gene TRBV7-2; D not certain. The germline V and J ends were trimmed by 5 bases and 4 bases, with 11 bases remaining between them. CDR3 length equals 14 residues. CDR1 is SGHTA, CDR2 FQGNSA, per germline. The CDR3 spells CASSPRSATGELFF. The CDR3 coding sequence is TGTGCCAGCAGCCCGAGGAGCGCCACCGGGGAGCTGTTTTTT.

The chain carries TRBV5-6 and TRBJ2-1; D not certain. The germline V and J ends were trimmed by 4 bases and 9 bases, with 11 bases remaining between them. CDR3 length: 12 residues. Germline V gives CDR1 SGHDT, CDR2 YYEEEE. CDR3 region: CASSMGPGEQFF. CDR3 in DNA: TGTGCCAGCAGCATGGGTCCTGGTGAGCAGTTCTTC.

This clone has only a few counts. The chain couples TRBV7-7 to TRBJ2-7; perhaps D is TRBD1 or TRBD2 (5 bases each). The germline V gene has CDR1 SSHAT and CDR2 FNYEAQ (reference sequence). The CDR3 is made up of 14 amino acids. V lost 5 bases, J lost 0 bases, and 11 bases lay in between. The CDR3 reads CASSVGPSSYEQYF. CDR3 bases: TGTGCCAGCAGCGTGGGACCAAGCTCCTACGAGCAGTACTTC.

The genes are TRBV6-5 and TRBJ2-7, with D tentatively TRBD2 (6 bases). Trimming shortened V by 0 bases and J by 1 base, and 10 bases separated the two germline ends. CDR1 is MNHEY and CDR2 is SVGAGI in the germline V gene. This CDR3 is 15 amino acids long. The CDR3 sequence: CASSYSMEGSYEQYF. For the CDR3, the DNA is TGTGCCAGCAGTTACTCGATGGAGGGTTCCTACGAGCAGTACTTC.

The rearrangement links TRBV18 to TRBJ2-7; the D call may be TRBD1 or TRBD2 (7 bases each). Germline V CDR1 and CDR2: KGHSH, LQKENI. The CDR3 extends over 14 amino acids. Deletions cut 0 bases from V and 6 bases from J, with 12 bases between. CDR3 nucleotide sequence: TGTGCCAGCTCACCACCTTCCAGGGGGGGCGAGCAGTACTTC. Translating gives CASSPPSRGGEQYF.

This clone was observed a few times. The rearrangement joins TRBV7-9 to TRBJ1-1; unclear D gene. Between the trimmed V and J ends, which lost 3 bases and 2 bases, there was a span of 7 bases. The CDR3 loop spans 13 amino acids. The germline V gene encodes CDR1 SEHNR and CDR2 FQNEAQ (reference sequence). Here the CDR3 reads CASSLYSNTEAFF. The CDR3 region has the DNA TGTGCCAGCAGCTTGTATAGTAACACTGAAGCTTTCTTT.

This sequence joins TRBV5-6 and TRBJ1-5, with 11 bases fitting TRBD1. There are 15 residues in the CDR3. Germline CDR1 reads SGHDT; CDR2 reads YYEEEE. The V segment lost 4 bases and the J segment 6 bases; nucleotides outside the gene matches: 6. CDR3 DNA: TGTGCCAGCAGCCGAGCCGGGACAGGGGGTCAGCCCCAGCATTTT. Its translation is CASSRAGTGGQPQHF.

About this clone: One junction end disagrees with the germline gene, perhaps due to a read error. The V call is TRBV5-1, the J call TRBJ2-3, with D unclear. The CDR3 is made up of 14 amino acids. CDR1 is SGHRS, CDR2 YFSETQ, per germline. CDR3 in amino acids: CASRLGPLTDTQYF. For the CDR3, the DNA is TGCGCCAGCAGATTGGGTCCCCTTACAGATACGCAGTATTTT.

The V gene is TRBV7-9, the J gene TRBJ2-7; D possibly corresponds to TRBD2 (5 bases). The J call may be faulty, since TRBJ2-5 better matches the DNA end. This CDR3 spans 13 amino acids. Germline V CDR1 and CDR2: SEHNR, FQNEAQ (reference sequence). The CDR3 sequence is CASSPRGQETQYF. As DNA, the CDR3 is TGTGCCAGCAGCCCTCGAGGGCAAGAGACCCAGTACTTC.

The CDR3 spells CASSWVGEGPFSGYTF. The CDR3 DNA reads as TGCGCCAGCAGCTGGGTTGGCGAAGGACCCTTCTCTGGCTACACCTTC. The chain joins TRBV5-1 to TRBJ1-2, with D unclear. Germline CDR1 is SGHRS and CDR2 is YFSETQ. There are 16 residues in the CDR3. V was clipped by 3 bases and J by 7 bases, with 22 bases between them.

This sequence joins TRBV7-3 and TRBJ2-5; a weak D match, TRBD2 (6 bases). V was shortened by 1 base and J by 4 bases, with 13 bases between the two germline ends. Germline CDR1 is SGHTA and CDR2 is FQGTGA. The CDR3 is 15 residues long. The CDR3 is CASSLNGQAGETQYF. CDR3 sequence (DNA): TGTGCCAGCAGCTTAAACGGGCAAGCGGGAGAGACCCAGTACTTC. Full variable domain (missing parts from reference TRBV7-3 and TRBJ2-5): GAGVSQTPSNKVTEKGKYVELRCDPISGHTALYWYRQSLGQGPEFLIYFQGTGAADDSGLPNDRFFAVRPEGSVSTLKIQRTERGDSAVYLCASSLNGQAGETQYFGPGTRLLVL.

This chain uses TRBV11-2 with TRBJ1-1; TRBD1 agrees at 8 bases. Looked up from germline, CDR1 is SGHAT and CDR2 is FQNNGV. This CDR3 contains 13 residues. After removal of 5 bases from V and 2 bases from J, the junction contained 1 base not matched to a gene. The CDR3 DNA reads as TGTGCCAGCAGCGGACAGGGTAACACTGAAGCTTTCTTT. Translation: CASSGQGNTEAFF.

This chain joins TRBV27 and TRBJ2-2; 14 bases match TRBD2. The CDR3 spans 21 residues. The V segment lost 4 bases and the J segment 3 bases; nucleotides outside the gene matches: 16. The germline V gene encodes CDR1 MNHEY and CDR2 SMNVEV (reference sequence). The CDR3 here is CASSWRPPGLAGVRYTGELFF. For the CDR3, the DNA is TGTGCCAGCAGTTGGAGGCCGCCGGGACTAGCGGGAGTAAGGTACACCGGGGAGCTGTTTTTT.

This chain links TRBV14 with TRBJ2-5; 7 positions agree with TRBD1. The germline gives CDR1 SGHDN, CDR2 FVKESK. The CDR3 is 15 amino acids. The J segment lost 5 bases and the V segment lost 4 bases, leaving 10 bases of the junction unmatched. The CDR3 DNA follows: TGTGCCAGCAGCCCCACTCCGGACAGGAGGGAGACCCAGTACTTC. Translated, it gives CASSPTPDRRETQYF. The complete variable domain, with remaining parts taken from reference TRBV14 and TRBJ2-5, reads EAGVTQFPSHSVIEKGQTVTLRCDPISGHDNLYWYRRVMGKEIKFLLHFVKESKQDESGMPNNRFLAERTGGTYSTLKVQPAELEDSGVYFCASSPTPDRRETQYFGPGTRLLVL.